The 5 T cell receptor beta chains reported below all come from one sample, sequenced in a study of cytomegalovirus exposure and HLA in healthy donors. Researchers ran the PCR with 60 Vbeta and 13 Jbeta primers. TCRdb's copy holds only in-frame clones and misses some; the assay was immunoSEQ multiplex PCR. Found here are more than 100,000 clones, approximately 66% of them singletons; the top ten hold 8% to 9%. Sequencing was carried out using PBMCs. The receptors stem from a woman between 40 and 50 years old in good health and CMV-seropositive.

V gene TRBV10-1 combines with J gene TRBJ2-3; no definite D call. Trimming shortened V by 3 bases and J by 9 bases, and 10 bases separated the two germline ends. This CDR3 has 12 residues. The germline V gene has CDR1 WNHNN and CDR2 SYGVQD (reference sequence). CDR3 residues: CASSEGGLTQYF. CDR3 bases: TGCGCCAGCAGTGAAGGCGGTTTAACGCAGTATTTT.

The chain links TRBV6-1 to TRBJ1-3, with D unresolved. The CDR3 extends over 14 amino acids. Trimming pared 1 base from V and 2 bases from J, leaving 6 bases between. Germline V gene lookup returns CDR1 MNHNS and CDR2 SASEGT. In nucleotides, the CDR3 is TGTGCCAGCAGTGAAGGGAGGACTGGAAACACCATATATTTT. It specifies CASSEGRTGNTIYF.

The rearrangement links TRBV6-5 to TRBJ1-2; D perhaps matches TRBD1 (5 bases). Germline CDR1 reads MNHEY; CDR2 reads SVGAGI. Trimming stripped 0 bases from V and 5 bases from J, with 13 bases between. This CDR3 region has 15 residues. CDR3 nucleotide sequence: TGTGCCAGCAGTTACTCGCGCCAGGGCGCGTATGGCTACACCTTC. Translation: CASSYSRQGAYGYTF.

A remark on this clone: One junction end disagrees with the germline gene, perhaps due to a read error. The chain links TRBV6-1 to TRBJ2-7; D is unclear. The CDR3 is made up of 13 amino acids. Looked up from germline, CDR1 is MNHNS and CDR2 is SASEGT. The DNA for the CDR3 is TGTGCCAGCAGTCAAGCTCGTTCCTACGAGCAGTACTTC. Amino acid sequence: CASSQARSYEQYF.

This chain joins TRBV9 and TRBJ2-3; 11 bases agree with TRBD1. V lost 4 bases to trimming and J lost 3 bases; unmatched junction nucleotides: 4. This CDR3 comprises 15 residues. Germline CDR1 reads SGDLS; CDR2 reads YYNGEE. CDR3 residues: CASSFRDRGTDTQYF. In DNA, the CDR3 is TGTGCCAGCAGCTTCCGGGACAGGGGGACAGATACGCAGTATTTT.